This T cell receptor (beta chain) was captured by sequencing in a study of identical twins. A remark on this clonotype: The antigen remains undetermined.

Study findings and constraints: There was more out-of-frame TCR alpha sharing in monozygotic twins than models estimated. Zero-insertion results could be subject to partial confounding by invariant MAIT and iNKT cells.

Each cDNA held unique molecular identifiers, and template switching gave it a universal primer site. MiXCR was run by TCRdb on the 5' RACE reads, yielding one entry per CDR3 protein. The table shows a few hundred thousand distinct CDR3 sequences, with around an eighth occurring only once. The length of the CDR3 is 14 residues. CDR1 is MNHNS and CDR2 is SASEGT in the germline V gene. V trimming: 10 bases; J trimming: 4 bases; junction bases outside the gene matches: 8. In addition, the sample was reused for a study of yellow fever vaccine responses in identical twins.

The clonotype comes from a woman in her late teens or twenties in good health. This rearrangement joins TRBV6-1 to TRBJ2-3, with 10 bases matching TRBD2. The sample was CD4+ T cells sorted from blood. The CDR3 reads CATHLAGDPDTQYF. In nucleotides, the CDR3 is TGTGCCACCCACCTAGCGGGAGACCCAGATACGCAGTATTTT.